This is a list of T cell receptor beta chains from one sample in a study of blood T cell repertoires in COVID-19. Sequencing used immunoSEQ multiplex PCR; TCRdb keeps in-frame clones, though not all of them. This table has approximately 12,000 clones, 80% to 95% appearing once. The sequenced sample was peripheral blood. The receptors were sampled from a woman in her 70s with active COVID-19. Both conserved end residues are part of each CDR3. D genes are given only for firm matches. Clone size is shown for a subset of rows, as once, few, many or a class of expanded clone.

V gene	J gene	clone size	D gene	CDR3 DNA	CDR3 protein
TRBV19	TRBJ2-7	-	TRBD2	TGTGCCAGTAGTATCACCGGGACTAGTACCTACGAGCAGTACTTC	CASSITGTSTYEQYF
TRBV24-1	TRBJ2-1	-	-	TGTGCCACCAGTGACCCTGGACTGTACAATGAGCAGTTCTTC	CATSDPGLYNEQFF
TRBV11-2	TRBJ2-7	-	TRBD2	TGTGCCAGCAGCTTACGGGCCGGACTAGCGGGACTCTCCTACGAGCAGTACTTC	CASSLRAGLAGLSYEQYF
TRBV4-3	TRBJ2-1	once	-	TGCGCCAGCAGCCAAGATGCGGAGTCCTCCTACAATGAGCAGTTCTTC	CASSQDAESSYNEQFF
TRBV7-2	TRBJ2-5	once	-	TGTGCCAGCAGCTTGATAAGGGGCGCGGTCCAGGAGACCCAGTACTTC	CASSLIRGAVQETQYF
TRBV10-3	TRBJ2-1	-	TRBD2	TGTGCCATCAGTGATGGGGCTAGCGGGAGGGTCAATGAGCAGTTCTTC	CAISDGASGRVNEQFF
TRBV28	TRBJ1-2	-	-	TGTGCCAGCAGATCCGGGGGGCGCGACGACTATGGCTACACCTTC	CASRSGGRDDYGYTF
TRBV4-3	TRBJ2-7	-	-	TGCGCCAGCAGCCAAGACTGGGACACGTACTACGAGCAGTACTTC	CASSQDWDTYYEQYF
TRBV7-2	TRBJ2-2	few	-	TGTGCCAGCACCCTAAACCGTAGAAGTTCGTCGGAGCTGTTTTTT	CASTLNRRSSSELFF
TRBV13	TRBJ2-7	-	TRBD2	TGTGCCAGCAGCTCGTTTGCGGGGGGCTCCTACGAGCAGTACTTC	CASSSFAGGSYEQYF
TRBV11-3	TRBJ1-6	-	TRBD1	TGTGCCAGCAGCTACGGGACAGGCAATTCACCCCTCCACTTT	CASSYGTGNSPLHF
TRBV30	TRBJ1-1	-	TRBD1	TGTGCCTGGAGGGGGGACAGTTCGAACACTGAAGCTTTCTTT	CAWRGDSSNTEAFF
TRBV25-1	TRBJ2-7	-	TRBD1	TGTGCCAGCAGCTACAGACAGGGCGAGCAGTACTTC	CASSYRQGEQYF
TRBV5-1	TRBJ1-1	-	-	TGCGCCAGCAGCTTGGGAACAGGGATGAACACTGAAGCTTTCTTT	CASSLGTGMNTEAFF